Listed below are T cell receptor beta chains from one sample, sequenced in a study of naive and memory T cell subsets. Via MiXCR, TCRdb re-called the UMI-ligation and nested PCR reads, giving one row per CDR3 protein. The sample yields about 150,000 distinct CDR3 sequences, approximately 22% seen once. The specimen was naive CD4+ T cells from blood. These TCRs come from a human donor in good health. Each CDR3 is given with its conserved first and last residue. Each record gives: V gene, clone size, D gene, J gene, CDR3 protein, CDR3 DNA. The D gene is left open where the match is weak. A row's size may be missing; if present it is once, few, many or a size class.

>TRBV7-9|few|TRBD2|TRBJ2-3
CASSGITDTQYF
TGTGCCAGTAGCGGGATCACAGATACGCAGTATTTT
>TRBV11-2|-|-|TRBJ2-3
CASSLGEKPSTDTQYF
TGTGCCAGCAGCTTAGGGGAGAAACCTAGCACAGATACGCAGTATTTT
>TRBV28|-|TRBD2|TRBJ2-7
CASSLSTSGRNYEQYF
TGTGCCAGCAGTTTGTCCACTAGCGGGAGGAACTACGAGCAGTACTTC
>TRBV6-6|-|-|TRBJ1-1
CASSYSFDPSEAFF
TGTGCCAGCAGTTACTCGTTTGACCCGAGTGAAGCTTTCTTT
>TRBV4-3|many|TRBD2|TRBJ2-7
CASSHRLAGDSMDF
TGCGCCAGCAGCCACCGACTAGCGGGAGATTCAATGGACTTC
>TRBV5-4|-|-|TRBJ2-5
CASSLFGTQYF
TGTGCCAGCAGCTTGTTCGGGACCCAGTACTTC
>TRBV19|-|-|TRBJ1-1
CASSPRVRGWAEAFF
TGTGCCAGTAGTCCTCGTGTAAGGGGCTGGGCTGAAGCTTTCTTT
>TRBV12-3/TRBV12-4|few|-|TRBJ2-2
CASRAGRVIENTGELFF
TGTGCCAGCAGGGCCGGTAGGGTAATAGAGAACACCGGGGAGCTGTTTTTT
>TRBV28|-|TRBD2|TRBJ2-7
CASSLGTSGSTPNEQYF
TGTGCCAGCAGTTTAGGGACTAGCGGGAGCACCCCAAACGAGCAGTACTTC
>TRBV20-1|few|-|TRBJ1-1
CSASWGLNTEAFF
TGCAGTGCTAGTTGGGGCCTGAACACTGAAGCTTTCTTT
>TRBV6-2/TRBV6-3|-|-|TRBJ1-5
CASSYSGREGQPQHF
TGTGCCAGCAGTTACTCGGGCAGGGAAGGCCAGCCCCAGCATTTT
>TRBV23-1|few|TRBD2|TRBJ2-1
CASSQWVLAGGNEQFF
TGCGCCAGCAGTCAATGGGTGCTAGCGGGAGGAAATGAGCAGTTCTTC
>TRBV20-1|few|-|TRBJ1-2
CSARRGTGPYGYTF
TGCAGTGCTAGAAGGGGCACAGGGCCTTATGGCTACACCTTC
>TRBV7-2|-|-|TRBJ1-1
CASSTGTRTEAFF
TGTGCCAGCAGTACAGGGACGAGAACTGAAGCTTTCTTT
>TRBV7-3|-|TRBD2|TRBJ2-1
CASSLVAGLAGTEQFF
TGTGCCAGCAGCTTAGTAGCAGGACTAGCGGGAACTGAGCAGTTCTTC
>TRBV5-5|few|-|TRBJ1-2
CASSFGRRDGYGYTF
TGTGCCAGCAGCTTTGGACGGCGGGATGGGTATGGCTACACCTTC
>TRBV29-1|-|TRBD2|TRBJ2-1
CSVAAGVNEQFF
TGCAGCGTTGCAGCGGGGGTGAATGAGCAGTTCTTC
>TRBV6-5|many|-|TRBJ2-5
CASSDHPLQETQYF
TGTGCCAGCAGTGACCACCCGCTTCAGGAGACCCAGTACTTC
>TRBV7-9|-|-|TRBJ1-1
CASSFLSPGSTEAFF
TGTGCCAGCAGCTTCTTAAGCCCTGGAAGCACTGAAGCTTTCTTT
>TRBV2|-|-|TRBJ1-1
CANRQNTEAFF
TGTGCCAATCGACAGAACACTGAAGCTTTCTTT
>TRBV12-3/TRBV12-4|-|-|TRBJ1-1
CASSLWENTEAFF
TGTGCCAGCAGTTTGTGGGAGAACACTGAAGCTTTCTTT
>TRBV19|many|-|TRBJ2-7
CASSITGLGDYEQYF
TGTGCCAGTAGTATCACGGGACTGGGAGACTACGAGCAGTACTTC
>TRBV20-1|few|TRBD2|TRBJ2-7
CSATLAGGREQYF
TGCAGTGCTACGCTAGCGGGAGGGCGCGAGCAGTACTTC
>TRBV24-1|-|TRBD1|TRBJ1-2
CATSDLSLGQRPGYTF
TGTGCCACCAGTGATTTATCCTTGGGACAGCGGCCTGGCTACACCTTC
>TRBV6-5|-|-|TRBJ2-2
CASRRKPGELFF
TGTGCCAGCAGAAGGAAGCCCGGGGAGCTGTTTTTT
>TRBV28|many|-|TRBJ1-5
CASSLAGDQPQHF
TGTGCCAGCAGTTTAGCAGGGGACCAGCCCCAGCATTTT
>TRBV5-1|-|-|TRBJ2-7
CASSLRQLLDEQYF
TGCGCCAGCAGCTTGCGACAGCTCCTGGACGAGCAGTACTTC
>TRBV5-1|-|-|TRBJ2-7
CASSPERRSSYEQYF
TGCGCCAGCAGCCCCGAGCGGAGGAGCTCCTACGAGCAGTACTTC
>TRBV12-3/TRBV12-4|few|-|TRBJ2-3
CASSRPGTLPDTQYF
TGTGCCAGCAGTCGTCCCGGGACCCTACCAGATACGCAGTATTTT
>TRBV18|-|-|TRBJ2-7
CASSPPSGSPYEQYF
TGTGCCAGCTCACCACCGTCGGGCAGTCCCTACGAGCAGTACTTC
>TRBV7-9|-|-|TRBJ1-6
CASSFLGDNSPLHF
TGTGCCAGCAGCTTCTTGGGAGATAATTCACCCCTCCACTTT
>TRBV12-3/TRBV12-4|many|-|TRBJ2-3
CASSSFWTQYF
TGTGCCAGCAGTTCCTTCTGGACGCAGTATTTT